This T cell receptor beta chain stems from a study of T cell clones after liver transplantation. Study information: Samples came from ITN030ST, which attempted immunosuppression withdrawal within 2 years of liver transplantation.

Profiled with immunoSEQ multiplex PCR; TCRdb holds only in-frame clones, not every one. The sample consists of around 100,000 clones, around 83% of them appearing once. Trimming removed 6 bases from V and 4 bases from J, with 6 bases in between. In germline, CDR1 is SGHAT, CDR2 FQNNGV. The CDR3 runs 12 residues. Material: CD4+ T cells from blood, obtained before liver transplant. This clonotype was sampled from a human donor who received a liver transplant. The rearrangement uses TRBV11-2 and TRBJ2-2; D is unclear. In DNA form, the CDR3 reads TGTGCCAGCAGTAGGGCCACCGGGGAGCTGTTTTTT. Encoded protein: CASSRATGELFF.